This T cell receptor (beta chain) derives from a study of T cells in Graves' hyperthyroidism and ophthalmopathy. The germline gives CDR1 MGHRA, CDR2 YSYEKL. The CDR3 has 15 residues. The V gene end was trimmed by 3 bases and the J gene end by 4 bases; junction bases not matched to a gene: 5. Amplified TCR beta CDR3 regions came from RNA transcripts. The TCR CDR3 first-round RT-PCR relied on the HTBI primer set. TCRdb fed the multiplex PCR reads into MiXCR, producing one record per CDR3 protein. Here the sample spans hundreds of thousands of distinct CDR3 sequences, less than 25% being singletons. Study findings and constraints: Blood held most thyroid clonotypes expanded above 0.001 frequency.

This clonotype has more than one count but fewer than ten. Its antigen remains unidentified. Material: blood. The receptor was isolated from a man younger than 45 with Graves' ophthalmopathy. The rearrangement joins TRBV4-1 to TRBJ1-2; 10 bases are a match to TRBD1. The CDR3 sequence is CASSHRDRGSYGYTF. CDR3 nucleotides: TGCGCCAGCAGCCACCGGGACAGGGGTAGCTATGGCTACACCTTC.